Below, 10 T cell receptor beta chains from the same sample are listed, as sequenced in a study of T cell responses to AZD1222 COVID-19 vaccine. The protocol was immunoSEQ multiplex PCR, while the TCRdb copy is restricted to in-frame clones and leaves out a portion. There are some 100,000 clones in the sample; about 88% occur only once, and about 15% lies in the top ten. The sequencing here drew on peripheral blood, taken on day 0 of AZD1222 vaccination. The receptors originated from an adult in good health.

Here the CDR3 reads CATVAGLIRGDTQYF. For the CDR3, the DNA is TGTGCCACCGTAGCGGGACTCATTAGGGGAGATACGCAGTATTTT. J is TRBJ2-3 and V is TRBV7-2; TRBD2 aligns across 8 bases. The CDR3 covers 15 residues. Germline V lookup: CDR1 SGHTA, CDR2 FQGNSA. Germline trimming cut 10 bases from V and 5 bases from J; bases unmatched to any gene: 14.

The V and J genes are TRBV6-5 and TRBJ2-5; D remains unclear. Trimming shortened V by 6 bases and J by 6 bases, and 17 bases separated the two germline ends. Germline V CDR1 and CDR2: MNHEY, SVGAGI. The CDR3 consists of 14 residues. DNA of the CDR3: TGTGCCAGCAGCCCGGACGGTCCGCCGAAGACCCAGTACTTC. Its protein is CASSPDGPPKTQYF.

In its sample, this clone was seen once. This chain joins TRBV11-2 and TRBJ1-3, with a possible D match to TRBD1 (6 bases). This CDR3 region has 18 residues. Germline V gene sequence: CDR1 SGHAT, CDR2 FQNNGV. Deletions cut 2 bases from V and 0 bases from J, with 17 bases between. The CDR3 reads CASSLRFQGSSSGNTIYF. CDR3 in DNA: TGTGCCAGCAGCTTAAGATTCCAGGGGTCGAGCTCTGGAAACACCATATATTTT.

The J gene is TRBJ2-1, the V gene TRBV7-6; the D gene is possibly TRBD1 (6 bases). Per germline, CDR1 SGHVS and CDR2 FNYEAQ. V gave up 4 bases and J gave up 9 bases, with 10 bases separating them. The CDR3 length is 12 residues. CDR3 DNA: TGTGCCAGCAGCTACCAGGGGACTGAGCAGTTCTTC. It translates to CASSYQGTEQFF.

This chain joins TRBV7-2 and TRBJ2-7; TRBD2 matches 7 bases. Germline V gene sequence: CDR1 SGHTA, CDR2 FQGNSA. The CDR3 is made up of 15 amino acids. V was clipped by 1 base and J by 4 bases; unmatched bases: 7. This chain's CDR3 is CASSLVAGEAYEQYV. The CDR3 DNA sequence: TGTGCCAGCAGCTTAGTCGCGGGAGAGGCTTACGAGCAGTACGTC.

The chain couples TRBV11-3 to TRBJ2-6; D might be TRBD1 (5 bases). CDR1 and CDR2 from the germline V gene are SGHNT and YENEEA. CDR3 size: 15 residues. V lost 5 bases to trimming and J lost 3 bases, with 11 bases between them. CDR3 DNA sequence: TGTGCCAGCAGCCCCGAAGGGGTTGGGGCCAACGTCCTGACTTTC. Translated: CASSPEGVGANVLTF.

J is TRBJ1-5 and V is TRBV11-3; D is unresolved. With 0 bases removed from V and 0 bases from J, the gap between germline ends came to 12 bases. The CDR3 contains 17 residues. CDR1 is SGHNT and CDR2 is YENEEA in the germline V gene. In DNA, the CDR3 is TGTGCCAGCAGCTTAGAATGGTTAAGGTATAGCAATCAGCCCCAGCATTTT. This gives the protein CASSLEWLRYSNQPQHF.

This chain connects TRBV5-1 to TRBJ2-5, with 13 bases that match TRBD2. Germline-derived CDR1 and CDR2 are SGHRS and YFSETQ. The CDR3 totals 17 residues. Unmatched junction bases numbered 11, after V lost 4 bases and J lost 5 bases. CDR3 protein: CASSPGLAGPPGETQYF. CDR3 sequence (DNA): TGCGCCAGCAGCCCGGGACTAGCGGGACCTCCAGGGGAGACCCAGTACTTC.

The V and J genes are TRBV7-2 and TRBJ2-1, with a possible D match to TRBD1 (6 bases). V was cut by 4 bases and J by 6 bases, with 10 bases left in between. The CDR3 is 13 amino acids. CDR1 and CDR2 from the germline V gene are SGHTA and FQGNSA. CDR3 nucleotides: TGTGCCAGCAGCTCCTACAGGGTCAATGAGCAGTTCTTC. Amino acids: CASSSYRVNEQFF. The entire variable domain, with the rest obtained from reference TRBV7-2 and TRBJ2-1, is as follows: GAGVSQSPSNKVTEKGKDVELRCDPISGHTALYWYRQSLGQGLEFLIYFQGNSAPDKSGLPSDRFSAERTGGSVSTLTIQRTQQEDSAVYLCASSSYRVNEQFFGPGTRLTVL.

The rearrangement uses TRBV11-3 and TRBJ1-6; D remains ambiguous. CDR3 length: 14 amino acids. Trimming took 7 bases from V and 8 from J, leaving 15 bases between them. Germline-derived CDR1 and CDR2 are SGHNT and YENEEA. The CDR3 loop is CASTLDPADSPLHF. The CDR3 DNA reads TGTGCCAGCACCCTCGATCCAGCAGATTCACCCCTCCACTTT. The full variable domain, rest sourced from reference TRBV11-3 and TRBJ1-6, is EAGVVQSPRYKIIEKKQPVAFWCNPISGHNTLYWYLQNLGQGPELLIRYENEEAVDDSQLPKDRFSAERLKGVDSTLKIQPAELGDSAVYLCASTLDPADSPLHFGNGTRLTVT.